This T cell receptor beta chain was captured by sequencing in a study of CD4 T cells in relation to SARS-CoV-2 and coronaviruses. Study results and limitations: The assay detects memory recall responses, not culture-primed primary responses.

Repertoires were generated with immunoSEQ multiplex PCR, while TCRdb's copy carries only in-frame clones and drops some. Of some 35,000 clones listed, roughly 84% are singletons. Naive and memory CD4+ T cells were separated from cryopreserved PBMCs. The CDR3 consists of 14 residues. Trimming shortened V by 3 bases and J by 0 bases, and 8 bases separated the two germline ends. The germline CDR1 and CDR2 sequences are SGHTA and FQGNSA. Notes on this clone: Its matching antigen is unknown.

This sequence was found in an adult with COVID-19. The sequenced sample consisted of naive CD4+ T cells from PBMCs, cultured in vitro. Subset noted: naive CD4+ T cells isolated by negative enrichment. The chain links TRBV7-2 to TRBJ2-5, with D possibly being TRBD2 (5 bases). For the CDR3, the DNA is TGTGCCAGCAGCTTTAAAGCGGACCAAGAGACCCAGTACTTC. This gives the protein CASSFKADQETQYF.